These T cell receptor beta chains were read from a single sample in a study of T cells in Graves' hyperthyroidism and ophthalmopathy. TCRdb used MiXCR to reprocess the multiplex PCR reads, holding one entry per CDR3 protein. The sample lists a few hundred thousand distinct CDR3 sequences, roughly an eighth occurring once. The sample was blood. The receptors were gathered from a woman in her forties with Graves' ophthalmopathy. The CDR3 runs from the conserved cysteine through the conserved F or W. A D gene is named only where the DNA matches it firmly. Size values are once, few and many counts, or a class for expanded clones, and some rows have none.

j_call	d_call	clone_size	v_call	cdr3_nt	cdr3_aa
TRBJ1-1	TRBD1	many	TRBV5-5	TGTGCCAGCAGCCTGACAAGACAGGGTGGGATGAACACTGAAGCTTTCTTT	CASSLTRQGGMNTEAFF
TRBJ1-5	.	many	TRBV12-3/TRBV12-4	TGTGCCAGCAGCCGCGGACAAAGCAATCAGCCCCAGCATTTT	CASSRGQSNQPQHF
TRBJ2-2	.	many	TRBV7-9	TGTGCCAGCAGCTCCTCGCGGGCGCGGGGATTAACCGGGGAGCTGTTTTTT	CASSSSRARGLTGELFF
TRBJ1-1	.	.	TRBV5-4	TGTGCCAGCAGCTTGGTGGGGGGACCAAACACTGAAGCTTTCTTT	CASSLVGGPNTEAFF
TRBJ1-3	TRBD1	few	TRBV6-1	TGTGCCAGCAGGCTGAGGATGGGGACAGCCGCCTCTGGAAACACCATATATTTT	CASRLRMGTAASGNTIYF
TRBJ2-1	TRBD2	.	TRBV24-1	TGTGCCACCCGCTCTAGCGGGAGTGGGAATGAGCAGTTCTTC	CATRSSGSGNEQFF
TRBJ1-5	TRBD1	many	TRBV19	TGTGCCAGTAGTATAGTCACGGGACAGCTAAATCAGCCCCAGCATTTT	CASSIVTGQLNQPQHF
TRBJ2-1	.	.	TRBV7-9	TGTGCCAGCGCGATAGCGGACAATGAGCAGTTCTTC	CASAIADNEQFF
TRBJ2-7	.	.	TRBV4-1	TGCGCCAGCAGCCAAGCGCAGTGGGAAGTCGCGGGGGAGCAGTACTTC	CASSQAQWEVAGEQYF
TRBJ2-1	TRBD1	many	TRBV6-2/TRBV6-3	TGTGCCAGCAGTTTTGGGGACAGGGTATACAATGAGCAGTTCTTC	CASSFGDRVYNEQFF
TRBJ2-1	.	many	TRBV6-2/TRBV6-3	TGTGCCACCAGTCTCCGGGACAACTCCTACAATGAGCAGTTCTTC	CATSLRDNSYNEQFF
TRBJ2-2	TRBD2	few	TRBV11-2	TGTGCCAGCAGCTTAGCCGGGCCGGGGGGCACCGGGGAGCTGTTTTTT	CASSLAGPGGTGELFF
TRBJ1-3	TRBD1	few	TRBV27	TGTGCCAGCAGTCTGGGACAGGGGTTCTCTGGAAACACCATATATTTT	CASSLGQGFSGNTIYF
TRBJ2-3	.	.	TRBV20-1	TGCAGTGCTAGTAGCGATTTAGATACGCAGTATTTT	CSASSDLDTQYF
TRBJ1-2	TRBD1	few	TRBV3-1	TGTGCCAGCAGCCAAAGGGCAGGGGGGTCCTATGGCTACACCTTC	CASSQRAGGSYGYTF
TRBJ2-5	.	few	TRBV18	TGTGCCAGCTCACCCCCGAAGAATGGAGGGGAGACCCAGTACTTC	CASSPPKNGGETQYF
TRBJ2-2	.	.	TRBV10-3	TGTGCCATCAGTGATTGGCAGGGGAGGACCGGGGAGCTGTTTTTT	CAISDWQGRTGELFF
TRBJ2-3	.	many	TRBV28	TGTGCCAGCAGTTTAAGGGCGAGGACGTATACGCAGTATTTT	CASSLRARTYTQYF
TRBJ1-2	.	many	TRBV12-3/TRBV12-4	TGTGCCAGCACTCGGGGGTATGGCTACACCTTC	CASTRGYGYTF
TRBJ2-3	TRBD2	many	TRBV4-1	TGCGCCAGCAGCCCTGGGGGACTAGCTGGAGTGGGGGATACGCAGTATTTT	CASSPGGLAGVGDTQYF
TRBJ2-1	TRBD2	many	TRBV9	TGTGCCAGCAGCGGGACTAGGAGGAGCAATGAGCAGTTCTTC	CASSGTRRSNEQFF
TRBJ2-2	.	many	TRBV12-3/TRBV12-4	TGTGCCAGCAGTCCCGGGACCCCCGGGGAGCTGTTTTTT	CASSPGTPGELFF
TRBJ2-5	TRBD2	many	TRBV2	TGTGCCAGCAGTGAATCCGGCGGGGGAGAGACCCAGTACTTC	CASSESGGGETQYF
TRBJ1-1	TRBD1	many	TRBV10-3	TGTGCCATCAGTCCGACAGGGGACACTGAAGCTTTCTTT	CAISPTGDTEAFF
TRBJ2-1	TRBD2	.	TRBV14	TGTGCCAGCAGCCCGGGACTAGCGGGAGGAGCTAGGTACAATGAGCAGTTCTTC	CASSPGLAGGARYNEQFF
TRBJ1-5	TRBD1	many	TRBV19	TGTGCCAGTAGTATGTGGGACAGGGGCTATAGCAATCAGCCCCAGCATTTT	CASSMWDRGYSNQPQHF
TRBJ2-4	TRBD2	.	TRBV5-1	TGCGCCAGCAGCGGCGGGACTAAAGGAAGCAAAAACATTCAGTACTTC	CASSGGTKGSKNIQYF
TRBJ2-1	.	many	TRBV7-7	TGTGCTAGCAGCTCACGACTAGGCAATGAGCAGTTCTTC	CASSSRLGNEQFF
TRBJ2-5	.	many	TRBV6-1	TGTGCCAGCATCAAGGAGGCGTCTCCACGGCAAGAGACCCAGTACTTC	CASIKEASPRQETQYF
TRBJ2-5	TRBD2	.	TRBV20-1	TGCAGTGCTTTAAGCGGGAGGGCCGCGGAGACCCAGTACTTC	CSALSGRAAETQYF